The rows below give T cell receptor beta chains drawn from one sample of a study of pediatric ulcerative colitis. The method was immunoSEQ multiplex PCR; TCRdb's version includes in-frame clones alone and lacks a portion of them. Among 32,000 or so clones listed, roughly 82% were seen once. Sequencing input: blood. Receptors originate from a boy aged 10-17 years with severe ulcerative colitis. Both conserved end residues are part of each CDR3. Fields, in order: J gene, clone size, V gene, D gene, CDR3 DNA, CDR3 protein. A D gene is named only where the DNA matches it firmly. For some rows the clone size is stated as once, few or many, or as a class when expanded; others skip it.

j_gene: TRBJ2-3
abundance: NA
v_gene: TRBV6-5
d_gene: NA
CDR3nt: TGTGCCAGCAACAAGCTAGCCGGAGGAGATACGCAGTATTTT
CDR3aa: CASNKLAGGDTQYF

j_gene: TRBJ2-7
abundance: NA
v_gene: TRBV7-9
d_gene: NA
CDR3nt: TGTGCCAGCAGCTATGCAAGGGAGTACTCCTACGAGCAGTACTTC
CDR3aa: CASSYAREYSYEQYF

j_gene: TRBJ1-5
abundance: NA
v_gene: TRBV9
d_gene: NA
CDR3nt: TGTGCCAGCAGCGTAGGGGACATTGGGGGGCCCCAGCATTTT
CDR3aa: CASSVGDIGGPQHF

j_gene: TRBJ1-6
abundance: NA
v_gene: TRBV6-6
d_gene: NA
CDR3nt: TGTGCCAGCAGTTACATCCAGGTTAATTCACCCCTCCACTTT
CDR3aa: CASSYIQVNSPLHF

j_gene: TRBJ1-1
abundance: NA
v_gene: TRBV5-1
d_gene: NA
CDR3nt: TGCGCCAGCAGCTTACGGCCCAGACTGACGTCTTTGAACACTGAAGCTTTCTTT
CDR3aa: CASSLRPRLTSLNTEAFF

j_gene: TRBJ2-5
abundance: NA
v_gene: TRBV5-6
d_gene: TRBD2
CDR3nt: TGTGCCAGCAGCCCAGGGACTAGCGGGACAGGGGGGACCCAGTACTTC
CDR3aa: CASSPGTSGTGGTQYF

j_gene: TRBJ2-2
abundance: NA
v_gene: TRBV19
d_gene: NA
CDR3nt: TGTGCCAGTAGTATAGCGGGCAGGGCGAACACCGGGGAGCTGTTTTTT
CDR3aa: CASSIAGRANTGELFF

j_gene: TRBJ2-7
abundance: few
v_gene: TRBV6-6
d_gene: TRBD1
CDR3nt: TGTGCCAGCAGCCAGATGTGGGACAGGGAGTACGAGCAGTACTTC
CDR3aa: CASSQMWDREYEQYF

j_gene: TRBJ1-2
abundance: NA
v_gene: TRBV6-6
d_gene: NA
CDR3nt: TGTGCCAGCACCCCGACACTCGCGTTTGGCTACACCTTC
CDR3aa: CASTPTLAFGYTF

j_gene: TRBJ2-2
abundance: once
v_gene: TRBV5-5
d_gene: NA
CDR3nt: TGTGCCAGCAGCTTGGTAGGGATCGGGGAGCTGTTTTTT
CDR3aa: CASSLVGIGELFF

j_gene: TRBJ1-1
abundance: NA
v_gene: TRBV7-2
d_gene: NA
CDR3nt: TGTGCCAGCAGCTTCGGACGGTTAAACACTGAAGCTTTCTTT
CDR3aa: CASSFGRLNTEAFF

j_gene: TRBJ2-7
abundance: NA
v_gene: TRBV6-4
d_gene: NA
CDR3nt: TGTGCCAGCAGTGATTATCAGGGGCCCAAATCCTACGAGCAGTACTTC
CDR3aa: CASSDYQGPKSYEQYF

j_gene: TRBJ2-1
abundance: NA
v_gene: TRBV9
d_gene: NA
CDR3nt: TGTGCCAGCAGCGTCCGTACCGGTTCCTACAATGAGCAGTTCTTC
CDR3aa: CASSVRTGSYNEQFF

j_gene: TRBJ2-1
abundance: NA
v_gene: TRBV10-3
d_gene: TRBD2
CDR3nt: TGTGCCATCACCCCATACTCCGGGAGCGGGGGGGCGGAGAATGAGCAGTTCTTC
CDR3aa: CAITPYSGSGGAENEQFF

j_gene: TRBJ2-7
abundance: NA
v_gene: TRBV4-2
d_gene: NA
CDR3nt: TGTGCCAGCAGCCAAAACGTCGGACAGTCCTACGAGCAGTACTTC
CDR3aa: CASSQNVGQSYEQYF

j_gene: TRBJ1-2
abundance: NA
v_gene: TRBV19
d_gene: NA
CDR3nt: TGTGCCAGTAGTATCACAGAGAACTATGGCTACACCTTC
CDR3aa: CASSITENYGYTF

j_gene: TRBJ1-2
abundance: NA
v_gene: TRBV7-9
d_gene: NA
CDR3nt: TGTGCCAGCACCCTAACGGCAGCTAACTATGGCTACACCTTC
CDR3aa: CASTLTAANYGYTF

j_gene: TRBJ1-6
abundance: once
v_gene: TRBV7-8
d_gene: NA
CDR3nt: TGTGCCAGCAGCCCCCGGGCCGATAATTCACCCCTCCACTTT
CDR3aa: CASSPRADNSPLHF

j_gene: TRBJ1-6
abundance: NA
v_gene: TRBV6-6
d_gene: NA
CDR3nt: TGTGCCAGCAGTTACACCTATAATTCACCCCTCCACTTT
CDR3aa: CASSYTYNSPLHF

j_gene: TRBJ1-2
abundance: NA
v_gene: TRBV30
d_gene: NA
CDR3nt: TGTGCCTGGAGTGCACGATACACAGCTAACTATGGCTACACCTTC
CDR3aa: CAWSARYTANYGYTF

j_gene: TRBJ1-2
abundance: NA
v_gene: TRBV19
d_gene: NA
CDR3nt: TGTGCCAGTACCACGGGGTCGGGAGATAACTATGGCTACACCTTC
CDR3aa: CASTTGSGDNYGYTF

j_gene: TRBJ1-5
abundance: NA
v_gene: TRBV6-1
d_gene: TRBD1
CDR3nt: TGTGCCAGCAGGGAATGGGACAGAGAGAATCAGCCCCAGCATTTT
CDR3aa: CASREWDRENQPQHF

j_gene: TRBJ2-7
abundance: NA
v_gene: TRBV6-5
d_gene: NA
CDR3nt: TGTGCCAGCAGGAGACGTGGGGGCTACGAGCAGTACTTC
CDR3aa: CASRRRGGYEQYF

j_gene: TRBJ1-2
abundance: NA
v_gene: TRBV7-6
d_gene: NA
CDR3nt: TGTGCCAGCAGCTGGACAGCCACGAGGGGCTACACCTTC
CDR3aa: CASSWTATRGYTF

j_gene: TRBJ2-7
abundance: few
v_gene: TRBV11-2
d_gene: NA
CDR3nt: TGTGCCAGCAGCCCGCCGATAGGGCAGGGAGAGCAGTACTTC
CDR3aa: CASSPPIGQGEQYF

j_gene: TRBJ2-7
abundance: NA
v_gene: TRBV19
d_gene: NA
CDR3nt: TGTGCCAGTAGTACAAGGGACGGAGAATACGAGCAGTACTTC
CDR3aa: CASSTRDGEYEQYF

j_gene: TRBJ2-1
abundance: NA
v_gene: TRBV6-5
d_gene: NA
CDR3nt: TGTGCCAGCAGTTATCTTAGGGCTGGTGAGCAGTTCTTC
CDR3aa: CASSYLRAGEQFF

j_gene: TRBJ2-3
abundance: NA
v_gene: TRBV5-1
d_gene: NA
CDR3nt: TGCGCCAGCAGCTTGGCTGCTAGCAGTTCAGATACGCAGTATTTT
CDR3aa: CASSLAASSSDTQYF

j_gene: TRBJ1-1
abundance: NA
v_gene: TRBV19
d_gene: NA
CDR3nt: TGTGCCAGTAGTATAGTTAACCAGGGGAGCACTGAAGCTTTCTTT
CDR3aa: CASSIVNQGSTEAFF

j_gene: TRBJ2-1
abundance: NA
v_gene: TRBV7-8
d_gene: NA
CDR3nt: TGTGCCAGCAGCTTCGAGGGGAGTGCGTCCTACAATGAGCAGTTCTTC
CDR3aa: CASSFEGSASYNEQFF

j_gene: TRBJ2-3
abundance: NA
v_gene: TRBV5-1
d_gene: NA
CDR3nt: TGCGCCAGCAGCTTGGCACTAGCACCAGATACGCAGTATTTT
CDR3aa: CASSLALAPDTQYF